This record concerns one TCR beta chain sequence. This sample is drawn from a study of T cell changes during pregnancy in multiple sclerosis. Sequencing used immunoSEQ multiplex PCR; TCRdb keeps in-frame clones, though not all of them. The profile covers almost 50,000 clones, with more than 85% appearing a single time and more than 0.95% taken by the ten largest. The CDR3 is 16 residues long. The ends lost 0 bases at V and 8 bases at J; junction bases unmatched: 7. Germline values: CDR1 SEHNR, CDR2 FQNEAQ (reference sequence). The receptor was derived from a female donor with multiple sclerosis, enrolled in a pregnancy study. This chain joins TRBV7-9 and TRBJ1-4; 9 bases are a match to TRBD1. Sequenced material: peripheral blood, taken after pregnancy. The CDR3 coding sequence is TGTGCCAGCAGCTTAGCCTGGACAGGGGCGGCAGAAAAACTGTTTTTT. Translation gives CASSLAWTGAAEKLFF.